This TCR beta chain appears in the sequencing data of a study of cytomegalovirus exposure and HLA in healthy donors. This CDR3 contains 13 residues. Germline V lookup: CDR1 ENHRY, CDR2 SYGVKD. V lost 11 bases and J lost 10, with 22 bases in between. 13 Jbeta primers and 60 Vbeta primers were used for the PCR. Assay used: immunoSEQ multiplex PCR; TCRdb lists only in-frame clones, some missing. Among roughly 200,000 clones listed, approximately 88% were seen once. The sequenced sample was PBMCs. The TCR was taken from a boy between 2 and 10 years old in good health and CMV-seronegative. The chain recombines TRBV10-3 with TRBJ2-3; possibly TRBD1 for D (5 bases). The CDR3 bases are TGTGCCGTAGCTGGCACAGGATGGTCGGCGCAGTATTTT. It encodes CAVAGTGWSAQYF.